The 11 T cell receptor beta chains below come from one sample, sequenced in a study of T cells in Graves' hyperthyroidism and ophthalmopathy. The source material, RNA transcripts, was used to amplify TCR beta CDR3 regions. HTBI primers were employed in a first-round RT-PCR of the TCR CDR3. TCRdb reprocessed the multiplex PCR reads with MiXCR, giving one entry per CDR3 protein. Here the sample spans around 300,000 distinct CDR3 sequences, around 15% being singletons. Sequenced input: blood. Receptors originate from a woman between 40 and 55 years old with Graves' ophthalmopathy.

This clonotype was seen at least ten times. J is TRBJ2-5 and V is TRBV7-9; the match to TRBD1 covers 7 bases. Germline values: CDR1 SEHNR, CDR2 FQNEAQ (reference sequence). V was pared by 5 bases and J by 3 bases, with 9 bases of the junction left unmatched. The CDR3 contains 15 residues. CDR3 region: CASSPRGTAEETQYF. The CDR3 DNA reads as TGTGCCAGCAGCCCCCGAGGGACAGCAGAAGAGACCCAGTACTTC.

This clonotype was observed many times. This sequence joins TRBV29-1 and TRBJ2-7; 7 nucleotides match TRBD1. This CDR3 spans 12 amino acids. V trimming: 6 bases; J trimming: 3 bases; junction bases outside the gene matches: 5. The germline V gene has CDR1 SQVTM and CDR2 ANQGSEA. The CDR3 bases are TGCAGCGTGGGGGACAGTAACTACGAGCAGTACTTC. Protein: CSVGDSNYEQYF.

This clonotype showed up just a few times. This chain connects TRBV28 to TRBJ1-6, with D maybe TRBD1 (5 bases). The CDR3 is made up of 16 amino acids. V lost 4 bases to trimming and J lost 2 bases, with 12 bases between them. Germline V gene data show CDR1 as MDHEN and CDR2 as SYDVKM. Written as DNA, the CDR3 is TGTGCCAGCAGTTCCCTCAGAGGGGCCTATAATTCACCCCTCCACTTT. Translation gives CASSSLRGAYNSPLHF.

This clonotype occurred a few times. The rearrangement joins TRBV7-9 to TRBJ2-1, with 8 bases lining up with TRBD1. CDR1 SEHNR and CDR2 FQNEAQ come from the germline V gene (reference sequence). This CDR3 spans 14 amino acids. V was clipped by 4 bases and J by 3 bases; unmatched bases: 2. The CDR3 protein is CASSWTGNYNEQFF. The CDR3 DNA reads as TGTGCCAGCAGCTGGACAGGGAACTACAATGAGCAGTTCTTC. Full variable domain (outside the CDR3, taken from reference TRBV7-9 and TRBJ2-1): DTGVSQNPRHKITKRGQNVTFRCDPISEHNRLYWYRQTLGQGPEFLTYFQNEAQLEKSRLLSDRFSAERPKGSFSTLEIQRTEQGDSAMYLCASSWTGNYNEQFFGPGTRLTVL.

This clonotype turned up a few times. The V call is TRBV3-1, the J call TRBJ2-7; possible D gene TRBD2, 6 bases. This CDR3 spans 18 amino acids. Germline CDR1 is LGHDT and CDR2 is YNNKEL (reference sequence). V lost 0 bases and J 3 bases, leaving 21 bases between the germline ends. The chain's CDR3 is CASSQEDTRGARDYEQYF. The CDR3 DNA sequence: TGTGCCAGCAGCCAAGAGGACACCCGCGGAGCGCGGGACTACGAGCAGTACTTC.

The chain joins TRBV7-9 to TRBJ1-5, with a weak D call TRBD1 (6 bases). The CDR3 sequence is 16 residues long. Looked up from germline, CDR1 is SEHNR and CDR2 is FQNEAQ (reference sequence). V was cut by 5 bases and J by 5 bases, with 19 bases left in between. The CDR3 DNA reads as TGTGCCAGCAGCGGTAGAGGGGGGATAGGGGATCAGCCCCAGCATTTT. This encodes CASSGRGGIGDQPQHF.

This clonotype was found many times. The J gene is TRBJ2-1, the V gene TRBV19; D remains ambiguous. V shed 1 base and J shed 6 bases, with 4 bases lying between them. This CDR3 region has 12 residues. Germline V CDR1 and CDR2: LNHDA, SQIVND (reference sequence). The CDR3 sequence: CASSIGFNEQFF. The CDR3 bases are TGTGCCAGTAGTATAGGGTTCAATGAGCAGTTCTTC.

This clonotype has a count of ten or more. The chain links TRBV5-1 to TRBJ2-1, with D uncertain. This CDR3 has 14 residues. Germline CDR1 and CDR2: SGHRS and YFSETQ. Trimming pared 4 bases from V and 5 bases from J, leaving 13 bases between. The CDR3 here is CASSTVVRNNEQFF. CDR3 DNA sequence: TGCGCCAGCAGCACGGTGGTCAGAAACAATGAGCAGTTCTTC.

This clonotype occurred many times. This rearrangement joins TRBV2 to TRBJ2-1; D perhaps matches TRBD1 (6 bases). V was shortened by 5 bases and J by 0 bases, with 17 bases between the two germline ends. This CDR3 spans 17 amino acids. In germline, CDR1 is SNHLY, CDR2 FYNNEI. The DNA of the CDR3 is TGTGCCAGCAGTTCTCCCCGTGGGACACCCTCCTACAATGAGCAGTTCTTC. It yields the protein CASSSPRGTPSYNEQFF.

This clonotype was picked up many times. The DNA for the CDR3 is TGTGCCAGCAGTCCTAGGGAGTGGATTGGCAATCAGCCCCAGCATTTT. Its translation is CASSPREWIGNQPQHF. The rearrangement links TRBV6-1 to TRBJ1-5; no clear D gene. Trimming cost V 5 bases and J 2 bases, with 16 bases left between them. CDR1 and CDR2 from the germline V gene are MNHNS and SASEGT. The CDR3 loop spans 16 amino acids.

This clonotype was seen at least ten times. J is TRBJ2-7 and V is TRBV6-2 or TRBV6-3, with D perhaps TRBD1 (6 bases). The V end lost 2 bases, the J end lost 0 bases, and 17 bases lay between the germline ends. Looked up from germline, CDR1 is MNHEY and CDR2 is SVGEGT. CDR3 length: 17 amino acids. For the CDR3, the DNA is TGTGCCAGCAGTTACCAAGACAGGCCACCCCGCTCCTACGAGCAGTACTTC. This translates into CASSYQDRPPRSYEQYF.